This is a list of T cell receptor beta chains from one sample in a study of cytomegalovirus exposure and HLA in healthy donors. TCRdb keeps only in-frame clones here, not all; method: immunoSEQ multiplex PCR. The table includes under 150,000 clones, roughly 80% detected once. Sequencing was performed on PBMCs. The source of these receptors is a woman aged 40 to 49 in good health and CMV-seropositive. CDR3s leave out the opening cysteine and the closing phenylalanine or tryptophan.

ASSLTGVNTEAF	TRBV5-1
ASSQTDTQY	TRBV2
ASSYNGEINEQY	TRBV6-1
ASSGHGSYGYT	TRBV25-1
ASSLRQGGEKLF	TRBV13
ASSRTGSYGYT	TRBV2
ASSFAGTGQQPQH	TRBV5-6
ASTDRGDNEKLF	TRBV11-2
ATYRAPGYGYT	TRBV19
ASSGTGGTDTQY	TRBV2
ASSLRASGATDTQY	TRBV7-9
ATSSRDRAYEQY	TRBV15
ASSYPGIDTQY	TRBV11-2
ASTRERGVQETQY	TRBV7-9
SVTDLFYGYT	TRBV29-1
ASSVAPYYEQY	TRBV9
ASHRQGRTEAF	TRBV6-5
ASSVSEGSPGNTIY	TRBV9
ASSATGKHYGYT	TRBV9
ASSLEGTGIEQF	TRBV7-9
ASSPPGGYEQY	TRBV7-6
AISGASGVSYEQY	TRBV10-3
ASRGQGSMNTEAF	TRBV6-1
ASRVTGVGSPLH	TRBV27
ASRGQGSSYGYT	TRBV6-5
AISGDRAYNEQF	TRBV10-3
ASNGGGARLGEQY	TRBV6-6
ASSLNVGWVEQY	TRBV11-2
ASSEGLSSYEQY	TRBV2
PLAGRSY	TRBV6-1
ASMVGTSPYNEQF	TRBV2
ASSLGQGAAYEQY	TRBV7-9
ANKRTSGGADTQY	TRBV12-2
ASSTSGYSNTGELF	TRBV2
ASSAVNFYEQY	TRBV6-1
ASSYSGTGGPLH	TRBV6-6
ASSYEGNTEAF	TRBV6-6
ASNGIMNTEAF	TRBV2
ASSEITGGTGELF	TRBV2
ASSQDLVVDTQY	TRBV4-2
ASSLGDRSNTEAF	TRBV28
ASSLDLERAGSRGYT	TRBV11-2
ASSAQVNSPLH	TRBV10-2
SVGDRGYGYT	TRBV29-1
ASSPGQGETDTQY	TRBV18
ASRESPESSGYT	TRBV6-5
ASSYSTGYGSTEAF	TRBV6-6
ASSLRDSYNEQF	TRBV28
SVLGTGSSYEQY	TRBV29-1